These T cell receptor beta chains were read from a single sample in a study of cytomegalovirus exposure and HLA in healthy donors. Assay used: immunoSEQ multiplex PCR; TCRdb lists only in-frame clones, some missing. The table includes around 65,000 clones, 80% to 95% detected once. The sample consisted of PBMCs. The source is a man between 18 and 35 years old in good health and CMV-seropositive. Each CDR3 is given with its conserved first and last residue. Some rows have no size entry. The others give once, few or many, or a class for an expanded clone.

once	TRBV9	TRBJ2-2	CASSGLAANTGELFF
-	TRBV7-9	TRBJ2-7	CASSPLPTSGSNYEQYF
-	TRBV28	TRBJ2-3	CASSLIGAGRTDTQYF
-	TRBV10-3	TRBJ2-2	CAISENLAGEIGELFF
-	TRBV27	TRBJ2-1	CASSRDRDSLMRSSYNEQFF
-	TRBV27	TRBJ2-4	CASSLSRTGAIKNIQYF
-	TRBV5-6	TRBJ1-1	CASSLVGAGTEAFF
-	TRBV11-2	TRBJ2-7	CASSRLAAEQYF
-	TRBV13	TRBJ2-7	CASSSPAEGQGNYEQYF
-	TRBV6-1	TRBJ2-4	CASSDGTSAKNIQYF
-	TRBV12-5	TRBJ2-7	CASGFSFRGGFEQYF
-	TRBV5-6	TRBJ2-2	CASRGTPPNTGELFF
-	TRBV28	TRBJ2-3	CASRQSGISTDTQYF
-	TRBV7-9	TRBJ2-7	CASSQSGRARQF
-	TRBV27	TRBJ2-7	CASRGRYEQYF
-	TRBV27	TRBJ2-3	CASSPGLAGLDTQYF
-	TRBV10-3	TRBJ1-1	CAMSRQRNTEAFF
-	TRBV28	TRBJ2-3	CASSPGPGGITDTQYF
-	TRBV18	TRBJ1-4	CASSFSTGPTTNEKLFF
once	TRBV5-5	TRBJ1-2	CASSGGQEGVYGYTF
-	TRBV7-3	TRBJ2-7	CASSGRGGDEQYF
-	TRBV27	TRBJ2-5	CASRTAGGETQYF
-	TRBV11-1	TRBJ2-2	CASSLPAGETGELFF
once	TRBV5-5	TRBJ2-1	CASSPGVYNEQFF
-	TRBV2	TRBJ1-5	CASSEDRSQHF
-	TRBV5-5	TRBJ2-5	CASSFRFQATQETQYF
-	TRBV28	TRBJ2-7	CASSWGLAELYEQYF